This TCR beta chain was sequenced in a study of T cells in Graves' hyperthyroidism and ophthalmopathy. Germline CDR1 ENHRY, CDR2 SYGVKD. This CDR3 spans 13 amino acids. Trimming cost V 3 bases and J 4 bases, with 9 bases left between them. Amplification of TCR beta CDR3 regions was performed using RNA transcripts as template. RT-PCR in the first round (using the HTBI primer set) targeted the TCR CDR3. Each CDR3 protein gets one entry after TCRdb re-called the multiplex PCR reads with MiXCR. The repertoire holds some 420,000 distinct CDR3 sequences, with roughly an eighth as singletons. This clonotype was counted at least ten times.

This chain joins TRBV10-3 and TRBJ1-1; D uncertain. The receptor was derived from a woman aged 18-30 years with Graves' hyperthyroidism. The material sequenced was blood. The CDR3 region is CAISDPLRTEAFF. In nucleotides, the CDR3 is TGTGCCATCAGTGACCCCCTCCGCACTGAAGCTTTCTTT.